This is a list of T cell receptor beta chains from one sample in a study of blood T cell repertoires in COVID-19. Some clones are missing from TCRdb's copy, which holds only in-frame ones; the method was immunoSEQ multiplex PCR. The sample has roughly 140,000 clones, around 82% seen once. Sequenced material: peripheral blood. Receptors were obtained from a man aged 55 to 70 with active or convalescent COVID-19. Each CDR3 is given with its conserved first and last residue. The D gene is left open where the match is weak. The size field is filled for only some rows; it gives once, few, many or a size class.

d_call	cdr3_length	v_call	j_call	clone_size	cdr3_aa	cdr3_nt
TRBD1	13	TRBV6-1	TRBJ2-4	NA	CASSELQGAIQYF	TGTGCCAGCAGTGAGTTACAGGGGGCCATTCAGTACTTC
NA	11	TRBV10-3	TRBJ2-7	once	CAISEGDEQYF	TGTGCCATCAGTGAAGGGGACGAGCAGTACTTC
TRBD1	13	TRBV18	TRBJ1-2	few	CASSRGPRGDYTF	TGTGCCAGCTCACGAGGCCCCAGGGGGGACTACACCTTC
NA	15	TRBV7-9	TRBJ1-2	NA	CASSLEMGQGDGYTF	TGTGCCAGCAGCTTAGAAATGGGGCAGGGCGATGGCTACACCTTC
TRBD1	16	TRBV23-1	TRBJ1-3	once	CASQSLAGGTGNTIYF	TGCGCCAGCCAAAGCCTCGCAGGGGGCACGGGAAACACCATATATTTT
TRBD1	15	TRBV6-5	TRBJ1-2	few	CASSYRPTGAYGYTF	TGTGCCAGCAGTTACAGGCCGACAGGGGCTTATGGCTACACCTTC
TRBD1	18	TRBV18	TRBJ1-1	NA	CASSLGQGIRHENTEAFF	TGTGCCAGCTCTCTGGGACAGGGGATCCGGCATGAGAACACTGAAGCTTTCTTT
NA	14	TRBV6-2/TRBV6-3	TRBJ2-7	NA	CASSYRRDPYEQYF	TGTGCCAGCAGTTACAGGCGGGACCCGTACGAGCAGTACTTC
NA	14	TRBV29-1	TRBJ2-1	NA	CSVNSGTLYNEQFF	TGCAGCGTTAACTCCGGGACACTTTACAATGAGCAGTTCTTC
NA	11	TRBV28	TRBJ2-1	NA	CASGYRAKQFF	TGTGCCAGCGGATACAGGGCGAAGCAGTTCTTC
TRBD2	14	TRBV27	TRBJ2-3	NA	CASFPLAGGDTQYF	TGTGCCAGCTTTCCACTAGCGGGAGGAGATACGCAGTATTTT
TRBD2	17	TRBV7-6	TRBJ2-7	NA	CASSLAPAGPISSEQYF	TGTGCCAGCAGCTTAGCTCCAGCGGGGCCCATATCATCCGAGCAGTACTTC
TRBD1	15	TRBV28	TRBJ2-4	NA	CASTLTGTGKNIQYF	TGTGCCAGCACCCTAACCGGGACAGGGAAAAACATTCAGTACTTC
TRBD2	15	TRBV3-1/TRBV3-2	TRBJ2-7	NA	CASSNLAGVGDEQYF	TGTGCCAGCAGCAACCTAGCGGGAGTGGGGGACGAGCAGTACTTC
NA	14	TRBV7-2	TRBJ2-7	many	CASSPKRGIYEQYF	TGTGCCAGCAGCCCCAAGAGGGGGATATACGAGCAGTACTTC
TRBD2	13	TRBV5-5	TRBJ2-3	NA	CASSFREGDTQYF	TGTGCCAGCAGCTTCCGGGAGGGGGATACGCAGTATTTT
TRBD1	14	TRBV18	TRBJ1-4	NA	CASSPRRGPEKLFF	TGTGCCAGCTCACCACGTAGGGGGCCTGAAAAACTGTTTTTT
TRBD2	15	TRBV7-2	TRBJ2-3	NA	CASSTRTSGRDTQYF	TGTGCCAGCAGCACCCGGACTAGCGGGAGGGATACGCAGTATTTT
NA	13	TRBV7-9	TRBJ1-5	once	CASSTDRRQPQHF	TGTGCCAGCAGCACGGACAGACGACAGCCCCAGCATTTT
TRBD1	16	TRBV5-6	TRBJ2-6	NA	CASSQPTGTGANVLTF	TGTGCCAGCAGCCAACCGACAGGGACCGGGGCCAACGTCCTGACTTTC
NA	13	TRBV7-3	TRBJ2-1	NA	CASSLEIRREQFF	TGTGCCAGCAGCTTAGAGATCCGTCGGGAGCAGTTCTTC
TRBD2	17	TRBV15	TRBJ2-7	few	CATSRGSRASGRREQYF	TGTGCCACCAGCAGAGGCAGTAGGGCTAGCGGGAGGCGGGAGCAGTACTTC
NA	12	TRBV5-5	TRBJ2-3	NA	CASSFRADTQYF	TGTGCCAGCAGCTTCAGGGCAGATACGCAGTATTTT
NA	15	TRBV3-1/TRBV3-2	TRBJ1-2	NA	CASSQGGKRGNGYTF	TGTGCCAGCAGCCAAGGCGGAAAGAGGGGGAACGGCTACACCTTC
NA	15	TRBV27	TRBJ2-7	NA	CASSLSASYSGEQYF	TGTGCCAGCAGTTTATCGGCCTCGTACAGCGGCGAGCAGTACTTC
NA	15	TRBV3-1/TRBV3-2	TRBJ2-7	NA	CASSPPKGASYEQYF	TGTGCCAGCAGCCCCCCCAAGGGAGCCTCCTACGAGCAGTACTTC
NA	14	TRBV19	TRBJ1-1	NA	CASSRTTVNTEAFF	TGTGCCAGTAGTCGAACCACAGTAAACACTGAAGCTTTCTTT
NA	16	TRBV5-5	TRBJ2-4	NA	CASSPEIRLVKNIQYF	TGTGCCAGCAGCCCCGAGATAAGATTGGTCAAAAACATTCAGTACTTC
TRBD1	14	TRBV5-4	TRBJ2-1	NA	CASSSGTDYNEQFF	TGTGCCAGCAGCTCCGGGACAGATTACAATGAGCAGTTCTTC
NA	13	TRBV6-2/TRBV6-3	TRBJ2-1	NA	CASSRPGPNEQFF	TGTGCCAGCAGTCGCCCAGGCCCCAATGAGCAGTTCTTC
TRBD2	17	TRBV2	TRBJ2-2	once	CASRLSGRAANTGELFF	TGTGCCAGCAGACTTAGCGGGAGGGCCGCGAACACCGGGGAGCTGTTTTTT
TRBD1	15	TRBV19	TRBJ1-1	NA	CASSLSPGQGSEAFF	TGTGCCAGTAGTTTATCTCCGGGACAGGGTTCTGAAGCTTTCTTT
NA	15	TRBV19	TRBJ1-5	NA	CASIPAGVGNQPQHF	TGTGCCAGTATCCCTGCCGGGGTAGGAAATCAGCCCCAGCATTTT
NA	15	TRBV2	TRBJ2-2	NA	CASRRDKTNTGELFF	TGTGCCAGCAGACGGGACAAAACGAACACCGGGGAGCTGTTTTTT
TRBD1	14	TRBV18	TRBJ2-7	once	CASSPGTGNYEQYF	TGTGCCAGCTCGCCTGGGACAGGGAATTACGAGCAGTACTTC
NA	17	TRBV24-1	TRBJ2-6	NA	CATSDPQGVSGANVLTF	TGTGCCACCTCCGATCCACAGGGTGTCTCTGGGGCCAACGTCCTGACTTTC
NA	16	TRBV11-2	TRBJ2-7	NA	CASSHALAGSSYEQYF	TGTGCCAGCAGCCACGCCCTCGCGGGGTCTTCCTACGAGCAGTACTTC
NA	16	TRBV19	TRBJ1-5	few	CASSIRRGGTNQPQHF	TGTGCCAGTAGTATTCGAAGGGGGGGCACCAATCAGCCCCAGCATTTT
NA	15	TRBV7-2	TRBJ2-5	NA	CASSLLAAAVETQYF	TGTGCCAGCAGCTTACTCGCAGCGGCAGTAGAGACCCAGTACTTC
TRBD2	16	TRBV4-3	TRBJ2-7	NA	CASSQDHSGIPYEQYF	TGCGCCAGCAGCCAAGATCACAGCGGGATTCCTTACGAGCAGTACTTC
NA	13	TRBV6-2/TRBV6-3	TRBJ2-2	NA	CASSQARGGELFF	TGTGCCAGCAGCCAGGCCCGGGGCGGGGAGCTGTTTTTT
NA	14	TRBV19	TRBJ2-3	once	CASSIAGAGDTQYF	TGTGCCAGTAGTATTGCGGGGGCCGGAGATACGCAGTATTTT